The 28 T cell receptor beta chains below all came from one sample that was sequenced in a study of T cell repertoires in cytomegalovirus infection. In TCRdb, the reads were re-called with MiXCR into one record per CDR3 protein. Of fewer than 200,000 distinct CDR3 sequences listed, approximately 15% are singletons. Material for sequencing was PBMCs. All receptors come from a human donor in good health (CMV status not recorded). Some clones in this sample may be carry-over from other donors' samples.

CDR3 DNA sequence: TGTGCCAGCAGTTACTCAACAGGGGGCTTCTACGAGCAGTACTTC. Its translation is CASSYSTGGFYEQYF. The chain employs TRBV6-5 and TRBJ2-7; 9 bases are a match to TRBD1. Per germline, CDR1 MNHEY and CDR2 SVGAGI. Germline trimming cut 0 bases from V and 3 bases from J; bases unmatched to any gene: 3. The CDR3 consists of 15 residues.

The gene calls are TRBV14 and TRBJ1-1; D not certain. This CDR3 comprises 12 residues. Germline CDR1 and CDR2: SGHDN and FVKESK. Trimming shortened V by 1 base and J by 11 bases, and 11 bases separated the two germline ends. Written as DNA, the CDR3 is TGTGCCAGCAGCCAAGTGTACCCATTCGCTTTCTTT. This translates into CASSQVYPFAFF.

This clonotype was found once. The J gene is TRBJ2-1, the V gene TRBV10-3; the D is unclear. CDR3 length: 13 amino acids. V gave up 5 bases and J gave up 7 bases, with 12 bases separating them. CDR1 is ENHRY, CDR2 SYGVKD, per germline. Here the CDR3 reads CAISNLWRNEQFF. The CDR3 nucleotides read TGTGCCATCAGTAACCTATGGCGGAATGAGCAGTTCTTC.

The chain uses TRBV28 and TRBJ1-1; D is perhaps TRBD1 (5 bases). CDR3 length: 12 amino acids. Germline lookup yields CDR1 MDHEN and CDR2 SYDVKM. V lost 5 bases to trimming and J lost 10 bases, with 14 bases between them. The CDR3 here is CASSGTAEGAFF. The DNA of the CDR3 is TGTGCCAGCAGTGGGACGGCCGAAGGAGCTTTCTTT.

This clonotype was seen at least ten times. This chain connects TRBV5-4 to TRBJ1-1; D uncertain. Germline V gene lookup returns CDR1 SGHNT and CDR2 YYREEE (reference sequence). The CDR3 runs 14 residues. V dropped 0 bases and J dropped 1 base, with 7 bases sitting between them. The CDR3 here is CASSLEAANTEAFF. CDR3 coding DNA: TGTGCCAGCAGCTTGGAAGCCGCGAACACTGAAGCTTTCTTT.

This clonotype was seen many times. The rearrangement uses TRBV27 and TRBJ1-6, with 8 bases lining up with TRBD1. Germline V gene lookup returns CDR1 MNHEY and CDR2 SMNVEV (reference sequence). After removal of 1 base from V and 10 bases from J, the junction contained 9 bases not matched to a gene. The CDR3 is made up of 16 amino acids. The CDR3 DNA reads TGTGCCAGCAGTTTATGGCAGGGGGCGTCGGGATCACCCCTCCACTTT. It translates to CASSLWQGASGSPLHF.

About this clonotype itself: The junction departs from germline at one end; a sequencing error may be responsible. This chain links TRBV7-2 with TRBJ1-2, with 9 bases aligning to TRBD1. The V gene's germline CDR1 is SGHTA and CDR2 FQGNSA. The CDR3 has 14 residues. CDR3 loop: CASSPRTGDYGYTF. The DNA of the CDR3 is TGTGCCAGCAGCCCCAGGACAGGGGACTATGGCTACACCTTT.

J is TRBJ2-3 and V is TRBV11-1, with 9 bases identical to TRBD1. Germline V lookup: CDR1 SGHAT, CDR2 FQDESV (reference sequence). This CDR3 spans 16 amino acids. Losses at the gene ends were 5 bases for V and 2 bases for J; bases not matched to a gene: 8. Here the CDR3 DNA reads TGTGCCAGCAGCCCGACAGGGGGTTCACCCACAGATACGCAGTATTTT. This sequence encodes CASSPTGGSPTDTQYF.

This clonotype was observed at least ten times. V is TRBV12-3 or TRBV12-4 and J is TRBJ1-5; the D gene is possibly TRBD1 (5 bases). V was trimmed by 4 bases and J by 0 bases, leaving 7 bases between them. CDR3 length: 14 residues. CDR3 DNA sequence: TGTGCCAGCAGTTCAGGGTTTAGCAATCAGCCCCAGCATTTT. Translating it yields CASSSGFSNQPQHF.

This clonotype was recorded many times. This sequence joins TRBV5-4 and TRBJ2-1; 9 bases agree with TRBD2. Germline CDR1 SGHNT, CDR2 YYREEE (reference sequence). Unmatched junction bases numbered 6, after V lost 4 bases and J lost 4 bases. This CDR3 is built from 15 residues. For the CDR3, the DNA is TGTGCCAGCAGCATAACTAGCGGGTCTTACAATGAGCAGTTCTTC. Amino acids: CASSITSGSYNEQFF.

This clonotype was found many times. The chain carries TRBV7-3 and TRBJ1-1; TRBD1 agrees at 9 bases. Losses at the gene ends were 5 bases for V and 5 bases for J; bases not matched to a gene: 3. Per the germline V gene, CDR1 is SGHTA and CDR2 is FQGTGA. CDR3 length: 13 residues. The CDR3, as DNA: TGTGCCAGCAGCATCGGACAGGGGACTGAAGCTTTCTTT. Protein product: CASSIGQGTEAFF. Full variable domain (remainder filled in from reference TRBV7-3 and TRBJ1-1): GAGVSQTPSNKVTEKGKYVELRCDPISGHTALYWYRQSLGQGPEFLIYFQGTGAADDSGLPNDRFFAVRPEGSVSTLKIQRTERGDSAVYLCASSIGQGTEAFFGQGTRLTVV.

This clonotype was seen many times. The chain recombines TRBV12-3 or TRBV12-4 with TRBJ1-1; 7 nucleotides line up with TRBD1. The V segment lost 6 bases and the J segment 4 bases; nucleotides outside the gene matches: 5. The CDR3 has 13 residues. This CDR3 reads CASRGTDFTEAFF. The CDR3 nucleotides are TGTGCCAGCAGAGGGACAGACTTCACTGAAGCTTTCTTT.

At least ten counts were recorded for this clonotype. This chain joins TRBV2 and TRBJ1-3, with 7 bases aligning to TRBD1. Germline assignment: CDR1 SNHLY and CDR2 FYNNEI. The CDR3 spans 15 residues. V lost 6 bases, J lost 2 bases, and 7 bases stayed unmatched. CDR3 DNA: TGTGCCAGCAGCGCGGACAGGACGGCTGGAAACACCATATATTTT. Its translation: CASSADRTAGNTIYF.

This clonotype was observed many times. The chain joins TRBV7-9 to TRBJ1-5; D is perhaps TRBD1 (5 bases). This CDR3 region has 14 residues. The V end lost 5 bases, the J end lost 0 bases, and 8 bases lay between the germline ends. Germline loops: CDR1 SEHNR, CDR2 FQNEAQ (reference sequence). Here the CDR3 reads CASSRGTSNQPQHF. For the CDR3, the DNA is TGTGCCAGCAGCCGGGGGACTAGCAATCAGCCCCAGCATTTT.

In this sample, this clonotype turned up a few times. The V gene is TRBV28, the J gene TRBJ1-1; perhaps TRBD1 as D (6 bases). Germline assignment: CDR1 MDHEN and CDR2 SYDVKM. V lost 7 bases to trimming and J lost 1 base, with 10 bases between them. The CDR3 is 13 residues long. The DNA for the CDR3 is TGTGCCAGCACCTTCAGGGGGAACACTGAAGCTTTCTTT. Encoded protein: CASTFRGNTEAFF. Supplemented by reference TRBV28 and TRBJ1-1, the full variable domain reads DVKVTQSSRYLVKRTGEKVFLECVQDMDHENMFWYRQDPGLGLRLIYFSYDVKMKEKGDIPEGYSVSREKKERFSLILESASTNQTSMYLCASTFRGNTEAFFGQGTRLTVV.

This clonotype was recorded at least ten times. This sequence joins TRBV7-2 and TRBJ1-5; tentative D call: TRBD1 (6 bases). The CDR3 runs to 14 residues. Trimming shortened V by 3 bases and J by 3 bases, and 9 bases separated the two germline ends. Looked up from germline, CDR1 is SGHTA and CDR2 is FQGNSA. In DNA, the CDR3 is TGTGCCAGCAGCTTCGGACAGTTCAATCAGCCCCAGCATTTT. Translating gives CASSFGQFNQPQHF.

This clonotype was detected a few times. The genes are TRBV19 and TRBJ1-5; no reliable D call. V was shortened by 8 bases and J by 5 bases, with 10 bases between the two germline ends. Germline V gene sequence: CDR1 LNHDA, CDR2 SQIVND (reference sequence). This CDR3 contains 12 residues. The DNA for the CDR3 is TGTGCCAGTTCTGACCGGGATCAGCCCCAGCATTTT. Its translation: CASSDRDQPQHF.

In this sample, this clonotype turned up many times. The chain links TRBV28 to TRBJ1-1, with D uncertain. Germline loops: CDR1 MDHEN, CDR2 SYDVKM. V was clipped by 1 base and J by 0 bases, with 9 bases between them. CDR3 length: 15 amino acids. The CDR3 DNA reads TGTGCCAGCAGTTTATACTGGCAGATGAACACTGAAGCTTTCTTT. The encoded protein is CASSLYWQMNTEAFF.

CDR3 protein: CASSPYLARPSQETQYF. The CDR3 DNA reads as TGTGCCAGCAGCCCTTACCTAGCCAGGCCCTCCCAAGAGACCCAGTACTTC. The chain links TRBV14 to TRBJ2-5, with a possible D match to TRBD2 (5 bases). V was pared by 4 bases and J by 1 base, with 19 bases between. The CDR3 covers 17 residues. Germline CDR1 and CDR2: SGHDN and FVKESK.

This clonotype came up a few times. V usage is TRBV11-2 and J usage is TRBJ2-3; D is perhaps TRBD2 (6 bases). Germline CDR1 and CDR2: SGHAT and FQNNGV. The CDR3 length is 16 residues. The V end was cut by 1 base, the J end by 2 bases, with 13 bases between. The CDR3 nucleotides are TGTGCCAGCAGCTTAGGAGCGGGCTTGTTCACAGATACGCAGTATTTT. Translation: CASSLGAGLFTDTQYF.

In its sample, this clonotype was seen a few times. This rearrangement joins TRBV5-6 to TRBJ1-6, with TRBD1 as a possible D gene (5 bases). The V end lost 7 bases, the J end lost 0 bases, and 11 bases lay between the germline ends. Germline V gives CDR1 SGHDT, CDR2 YYEEEE. The CDR3 extends over 15 amino acids. The CDR3 DNA is TGTGCCAGCGTGGGACGAAGCTCCTATAATTCACCCCTCCACTTT. Translating gives CASVGRSSYNSPLHF.

This clonotype occurred many times. The chain joins TRBV7-3 to TRBJ2-3; D possibly corresponds to TRBD2 (5 bases). Per the germline V gene, CDR1 is SGHTA and CDR2 is FQGTGA. There are 14 residues in the CDR3. Trimming removed 5 bases from V and 6 bases from J, with 15 bases in between. CDR3 sequence: CASSPNPLADTQYF. The CDR3 DNA reads as TGTGCCAGCAGCCCAAACCCCTTAGCGGATACGCAGTATTTT.

Note on this clonotype: A single base separates this from a much larger clone, so it may be a read error. The chain is built from TRBV28 and TRBJ1-5; D perhaps matches TRBD1 (5 bases). This CDR3 is built from 15 residues. From germline, CDR1 is MDHEN and CDR2 SYDVKM. CDR3 residues: CDSSLSPQGDQPQHF. The CDR3 DNA reads TGTGACAGCAGTTTATCCCCCCAAGGGGATCAGCCCCAGCATTTT.

V is TRBV2 and J is TRBJ2-6; 10 nucleotides match TRBD1. Germline lookup yields CDR1 SNHLY and CDR2 FYNNEI. Losses at the gene ends were 1 base for V and 2 bases for J; bases not matched to a gene: 2. The CDR3 is made up of 17 amino acids. The chain's CDR3 is CASSEGTGGAGANVLTF. CDR3 DNA sequence: TGTGCCAGCAGTGAAGGGACAGGGGGTGCTGGGGCCAACGTCCTGACTTTC.

The gene calls are TRBV20-1 and TRBJ1-1, with 7 bases fitting TRBD1. This CDR3 comprises 13 residues. From germline, CDR1 is DFQATT and CDR2 SNEGSKA (reference sequence). With 6 bases clipped from V and 1 base from J, the junction kept 5 bases outside the gene matches. DNA of the CDR3: TGCAGTGCCTCCCCAGGGGGGAACACTGAAGCTTTCTTT. It translates to CSASPGGNTEAFF.

Many counts were recorded for this clonotype. This chain connects TRBV7-2 to TRBJ1-1; a possible D gene is TRBD1 (5 bases). Germline V gene data show CDR1 as SGHTA and CDR2 as FQGNSA. The germline V and J ends were trimmed by 5 bases and 3 bases, with 16 bases remaining between them. CDR3 length equals 15 residues. The CDR3 spells CASSPPLGVHTEAFF. The CDR3 region has the DNA TGTGCCAGCAGCCCCCCTTTAGGGGTTCACACTGAAGCTTTCTTT.

This clonotype was observed many times. The chain is built from TRBV7-2 and TRBJ1-4; a possible D gene is TRBD1 (6 bases). Germline lookup yields CDR1 SGHTA and CDR2 FQGNSA. This CDR3 is 15 amino acids long. V was trimmed by 4 bases and J by 8 bases, leaving 17 bases between them. CDR3 DNA: TGTGCCAGCAGCTCCCACGACAGGATGGGCGAAAAACTGTTTTTT. It is translated as CASSSHDRMGEKLFF.

The J gene is TRBJ1-2, the V gene TRBV5-1; D unresolved. Looked up from germline, CDR1 is SGHRS and CDR2 is YFSETQ. The CDR3 totals 12 residues. V lost 4 bases and J lost 4, with 8 bases in between. This chain's CDR3 is CASSEESYGYTF. The CDR3 DNA follows: TGCGCCAGCAGCGAGGAGTCCTATGGCTACACCTTC.